The rows below give T cell receptor beta chains drawn from one sample of a study of shared clonotypes between healthy human individuals. TCRdb's copy holds only in-frame clones and misses some; the assay was immunoSEQ multiplex PCR. Of around 2.1 million clones listed, 90% to 95% are singletons. The sample taken for sequencing was naive CD8+ T cells from PBMCs. The receptors were gathered from a man younger than 35 in good health. Some clones in this sample may be carry-over from other donors' samples. CDR3s include the opening cysteine and the closing phenylalanine or tryptophan. A D gene is named only where the DNA matches it firmly. A row's size may be missing; if present it is once, few, many or a size class.

J | V | D | size | CDR3 | DNA
TRBJ1-5 | TRBV7-4 | . | . | CASGRGEPQHF | TGTGCCAGCGGCCGAGGGGAGCCCCAGCATTTT
TRBJ1-1 | TRBV5-1 | . | . | CASSLAGVLLNTEAFF | TGCGCCAGCAGCTTGGCCGGGGTATTACTGAACACTGAAGCTTTCTTT
TRBJ2-7 | TRBV7-9 | TRBD1 | once | CASSARDRTYEQYF | TGTGCCAGCAGCGCGAGGGACAGAACCTACGAGCAGTACTTC
TRBJ2-7 | TRBV7-9 | . | . | CASSSVNPAQSEQYF | TGTGCCAGCAGCTCCGTAAATCCCGCACAGTCCGAGCAGTACTTC
TRBJ2-1 | TRBV4-1 | . | . | CASRILESSYNEQFF | TGCGCCAGCAGAATACTAGAGAGCTCCTACAATGAGCAGTTCTTC
TRBJ2-3 | TRBV9 | . | . | CASSVELGAVADTQYF | TGTGCCAGCAGCGTAGAGTTGGGGGCTGTGGCAGATACGCAGTATTTT
TRBJ2-3 | TRBV18 | . | . | CASSLDSGLGVTDTQYF | TGTGCCAGCTCGCTCGACTCAGGGTTGGGGGTCACAGATACGCAGTATTTT
TRBJ1-1 | TRBV11-1 | . | . | CASSLARSGTSGGTEAFF | TGTGCCAGCAGCTTAGCGCGTAGTGGGACCTCGGGAGGCACTGAAGCTTTCTTT
TRBJ1-1 | TRBV27 | . | few | CASSLRGTGNTEAFF | TGTGCCAGCAGTCTACGGGGGACGGGCAACACTGAAGCTTTCTTT
TRBJ2-3 | TRBV28 | TRBD2 | . | CASQRGSTDTQYF | TGTGCCAGCCAGCGGGGGAGCACAGATACGCAGTATTTT
TRBJ2-1 | TRBV15 | . | . | CATSRDFSRGYNEQFF | TGTGCCACCAGCAGAGATTTTAGTAGGGGATACAATGAGCAGTTCTTC
TRBJ1-3 | TRBV7-9 | . | . | CASSLAASSGNTIYF | TGTGCCAGCAGCTTAGCGGCGAGCTCTGGAAACACCATATATTTT
TRBJ2-1 | TRBV19 | . | . | CASASTWYNEQFF | TGTGCCAGCGCTAGCACCTGGTACAATGAGCAGTTCTTC
TRBJ2-1 | TRBV11-2 | . | . | CASSLDSFLGNEQFF | TGTGCCAGCAGCTTAGATAGCTTTCTGGGGAATGAGCAGTTCTTC
TRBJ2-7 | TRBV5-4 | TRBD2 | . | CASSFLAGVDEQYF | TGTGCCAGCAGCTTCCTAGCGGGAGTCGACGAGCAGTACTTC